What follows describes a single T cell receptor beta chain. Assay used: immunoSEQ multiplex PCR; TCRdb lists only in-frame clones, some missing. The data hold over 100,000 clones, with roughly four fifths observed a single time. This sample stems from a study of blood T cell repertoires in COVID-19. The CDR3 loop spans 13 amino acids. V lost 8 bases, J lost 2 bases, and 12 bases lay in between. The sample comprised peripheral blood. This receptor was identified in a man aged 35-49 years with active or convalescent COVID-19. V gene TRBV12-3 or TRBV12-4 combines with J gene TRBJ1-1, with no clear D. CDR3: CASSYNRNTEAFF. As DNA, the CDR3 is TGTGCCAGCTCGTATAATCGTAACACTGAAGCTTTCTTT.